This T cell receptor (beta chain) derives from a study of long-term antiretroviral therapy in people with HIV. Study-wide findings and caveats: Viral resistance, ART adherence and therapy changes all lacked available data.

The CDR3 loop spans 12 amino acids. Germline-derived CDR1 and CDR2 are GTSNPN and SVGIG (reference sequence). V lost 5 bases, J lost 4 bases, and 11 bases lay in between. Running of the v3.0 immunoSEQ assay took place at survey level. The repertoire was sequenced with immunoSEQ multiplex PCR; TCRdb's copy has only in-frame clones and lacks some. The sample shows about 43,000 clones, approximately 86% of them seen only once. A remark on this clone: What it binds is not known.

This TCR came from a woman aged 50 to 60 with HIV. Sequencing was performed on unsorted PBMCs, taken 0.1 years before starting antiretroviral therapy. The chain has TRBV30 and TRBJ2-5, with TRBD1 as a possible D gene (5 bases). The CDR3 reads CAWGAEAETQYF. The CDR3 region has the DNA TGTGCCTGGGGGGCAGAGGCAGAGACCCAGTACTTC.